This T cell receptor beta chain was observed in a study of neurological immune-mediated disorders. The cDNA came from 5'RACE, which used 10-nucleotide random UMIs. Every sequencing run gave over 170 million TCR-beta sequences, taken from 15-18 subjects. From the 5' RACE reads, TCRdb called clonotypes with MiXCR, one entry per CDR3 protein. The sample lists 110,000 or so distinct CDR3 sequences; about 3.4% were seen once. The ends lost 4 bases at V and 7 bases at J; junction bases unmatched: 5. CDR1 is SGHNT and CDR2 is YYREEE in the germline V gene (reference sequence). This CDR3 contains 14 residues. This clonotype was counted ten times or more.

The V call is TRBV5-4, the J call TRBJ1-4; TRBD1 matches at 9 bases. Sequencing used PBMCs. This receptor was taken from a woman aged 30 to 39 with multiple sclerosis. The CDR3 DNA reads TGTGCCAGCAGCGGGGGACAGGGACGTGAAAAACTGTTTTTT. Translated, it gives CASSGGQGREKLFF.